This is a list of T cell receptor beta chains from one sample in a study of blood T cell repertoires in COVID-19. The data were produced by immunoSEQ multiplex PCR, yet TCRdb's version contains in-frame clones alone and is incomplete. The top ten clones hold 12% of a sample with about 240,000 clones, roughly 80% of them seen once. Sequenced: peripheral blood. These TCRs come from an older woman with active or convalescent COVID-19. Each CDR3 is given with its conserved first and last residue. A D gene is named only where the DNA matches it firmly. Expanded clones get a size class; other rows say once, few or many, or leave the size out.

V gene,D gene,J gene,clone size,CDR3 DNA,CDR3 protein
TRBV2,TRBD2,TRBJ2-5,NA,TGTGCCAGCAGTCAGAACAGCGGGGGAATCCAAGAGACCCAGTACTTC,CASSQNSGGIQETQYF
TRBV6-1,NA,TRBJ1-1,NA,TGTGCCAGCAGTGAAGTGGGGAGCTTAGCAACTGAAGCTTTCTTT,CASSEVGSLATEAFF
TRBV21-1,NA,TRBJ1-1,NA,TGTGCCAGCAACGCATTGGGGGGGGCCACACCTGGGAAGAACACTGAAGCTTTCTTT,CASNALGGATPGKNTEAFF
TRBV19,NA,TRBJ1-4,NA,TGTGCCAGTAGCCCCAGGGTAAGGAATGAAAAACTGTTTTTT,CASSPRVRNEKLFF
TRBV10-3,NA,TRBJ1-3,NA,TGTGCCATCAGCCGGGGGGAGGCCTCTGGAAACACCATATATTTT,CAISRGEASGNTIYF
TRBV9,TRBD2,TRBJ2-2,NA,TGTGCCAGCAGCTTCGAGCGGGGGGGCTACACCGGGGAGCTGTTTTTT,CASSFERGGYTGELFF
TRBV9,NA,TRBJ1-2,NA,TGTGCCAGCAGCGTAGAGGCAGGGATAAGTGGCGGCTACACCTTC,CASSVEAGISGGYTF
TRBV5-1,TRBD1,TRBJ1-4,NA,TGCGCCAGCAGCTTGGACCCGACAGGGGGCGAGCTTGAAAAACTGTTTTTT,CASSLDPTGGELEKLFF
TRBV5-4,NA,TRBJ2-5,NA,TGTGCCAGCAGCTTGGCAGGGAAAGAGACCCAGTACTTC,CASSLAGKETQYF
TRBV11-3,NA,TRBJ2-2,NA,TGTGCCAGCAGCTTAGCCAGGGGGGACACCGGGGAGCTGTTTTTT,CASSLARGDTGELFF
TRBV5-1,TRBD1,TRBJ1-6,NA,TGCGCCAGCAGCTTTGGACAGGATAATTCACCCCTCCACTTT,CASSFGQDNSPLHF
TRBV24-1,NA,TRBJ1-4,NA,TGTGCCACCAGTGACCATAGACAGCCGCATACTAATGAAAAACTGTTTTTT,CATSDHRQPHTNEKLFF
TRBV5-1,NA,TRBJ1-5,NA,TGCGCCAGCAGCTTGGAGGCGGGAGGGCCCCAGCATTTT,CASSLEAGGPQHF
TRBV27,NA,TRBJ2-7,NA,TGTGCCAGCAGTTTAGGGGGCAGTTACGAGCAGTACTTC,CASSLGGSYEQYF
TRBV9,NA,TRBJ2-2,NA,TGTGCCAGCAGCGTAGCCAGGGTGAACGGGGAGCTGTTTTTT,CASSVARVNGELFF
TRBV7-2,TRBD1,TRBJ2-1,NA,TGTGCCAGCAGCTTACAGCCAGGGGGCCTGGTTGAGCAGTTCTTC,CASSLQPGGLVEQFF
TRBV11-1,TRBD1,TRBJ2-7,few,TGTGCCAGCAGCGAACGGACAGGGACCCGGGTTTACGAGCAGTACTTC,CASSERTGTRVYEQYF
TRBV7-3,NA,TRBJ2-1,NA,TGTGCCAGCAGCCCCAGACAGGAAAACAATGAGCAGTTCTTC,CASSPRQENNEQFF
TRBV27,NA,TRBJ2-6,NA,TGTGCCAGCAGTTCGTCCCGAGCTGGGGCCAACGTCCTGACTTTC,CASSSSRAGANVLTF
TRBV27,NA,TRBJ2-2,NA,TGTGCCAGCACCCTAGAGGGCCCCCGAAGCGGGGAGCTGTTTTTT,CASTLEGPRSGELFF
TRBV19,NA,TRBJ2-1,NA,TGTGCCAGTAGAACGCTCACGAGCTCCTACAATGAGCAGTTCTTC,CASRTLTSSYNEQFF
TRBV2,NA,TRBJ2-2,NA,TGTGCCAGCAGGGGACAAGGTATGAACACCGGGGAGCTGTTTTTT,CASRGQGMNTGELFF
TRBV4-1,TRBD2,TRBJ2-5,NA,TGCGCCAGCAGCCCCGGACTAGCGAGGGAGACCCAGTACTTC,CASSPGLARETQYF
TRBV9,NA,TRBJ2-1,NA,TGTGCCAGCAGCGTAGGGGGCCTCTACAATGAGCAGTTCTTC,CASSVGGLYNEQFF
TRBV29-1,NA,TRBJ1-1,NA,TGCAGCGTCGTAGGCTGGGGCATGAACACTGAAGCTTTCTTT,CSVVGWGMNTEAFF
TRBV30,TRBD1,TRBJ2-7,NA,TGTTATGGGCAGGGGGCGTCTTGGCCCTACGAGCAGTACTTC,CYGQGASWPYEQYF
TRBV18,TRBD1,TRBJ1-6,NA,TGTGCCAGCTCCCCCCGGACAGGGGGGAATTCACCCCTCCACTTT,CASSPRTGGNSPLHF
TRBV18,TRBD1,TRBJ1-6,NA,TGTGCCAGCTCACAGGACAGGGTCAACTCACCCCTCCACTTT,CASSQDRVNSPLHF
TRBV25-1,NA,TRBJ2-3,few,TGTGCCAGCACTATCGCCGGCACAGATACGCAGTATTTT,CASTIAGTDTQYF
TRBV12-3/TRBV12-4,TRBD2,TRBJ2-3,NA,TGTGCCAGCAGTTTAGGGGAGGGGACTAGCCTGTATTTT,CASSLGEGTSLYF
TRBV7-3,NA,TRBJ2-1,NA,TGTGCCAGCAGCTTAGGGGGGTCCTACAATGAGCAGTTCTTC,CASSLGGSYNEQFF
TRBV20-1,NA,TRBJ2-3,NA,TGCAGTGCTAGGAGGACAGATACGCAGTATTTT,CSARRTDTQYF
TRBV11-2,NA,TRBJ1-2,NA,TGTGCCAGCAGCTTAGATGGCAGGTGGGATGGCTACACCTTC,CASSLDGRWDGYTF
TRBV3-1/TRBV3-2,TRBD1,TRBJ2-2,NA,TGTGCCAGCAGCCGACGGGACAGAGGCACCGGGGAGCTGTTTTTT,CASSRRDRGTGELFF
TRBV2,NA,TRBJ1-2,few,TGTGCCAGCAGTGAAGCGGCCAGGCCCCATCACTTC,CASSEAARPHHF
TRBV3-1/TRBV3-2,TRBD1,TRBJ2-1,few,TGTGCCAGCAGCCAAGATCCCCGGACAGGGAACAATGAGCAGTTCTTC,CASSQDPRTGNNEQFF
TRBV5-4,TRBD1,TRBJ2-2,NA,TGTGCCAGCAGCTCGACAGGGTTCCGGTCCGGGGAGCTGTTTTTT,CASSSTGFRSGELFF